This is a list of T cell receptor beta chains from one sample in a study of cytomegalovirus exposure and HLA in healthy donors. Repertoires were generated with immunoSEQ multiplex PCR, while TCRdb's copy carries only in-frame clones and drops some. Of around 180,000 clones in the sample, under 85% were seen once. Sequences were obtained from PBMCs. These receptors were obtained from a young man in good health and CMV-seronegative. The CDR3 runs from the conserved cysteine through the conserved F or W. Each record gives: clone size, D gene, V gene, J gene, CDR3 DNA, CDR3 protein. The D gene is left open where the match is weak. Size is stated for part of the rows, as once, few or many counts, or as a class when the clone is expanded.

size: NA
D: NA
V: TRBV28
J: TRBJ2-5
DNA: TGTGCCAGCAGTAGCGGAACTTCCCAAGAGACCCAGTACTTC
CDR3: CASSSGTSQETQYF

size: once
D: NA
V: TRBV7-3
J: TRBJ2-7
DNA: TGTGCCAGCAGCGGTGGGCCCCTGTACGAGCAGTACTTC
CDR3: CASSGGPLYEQYF

size: NA
D: NA
V: TRBV28
J: TRBJ1-1
DNA: TGTGCCAGCGTCCGAGGCTACACTGAAGCTTTCTTT
CDR3: CASVRGYTEAFF

size: NA
D: TRBD2
V: TRBV9
J: TRBJ2-1
DNA: TGTGCCAGCAGCCTACTAGCGGGGGGGCCAAGGGAGCAGTTCTTC
CDR3: CASSLLAGGPREQFF

size: NA
D: TRBD1
V: TRBV4-2
J: TRBJ2-5
DNA: TGTGCCAGCAGCCAAGGACAGGGTGGAGAGACCCAGTACTTC
CDR3: CASSQGQGGETQYF

size: NA
D: NA
V: TRBV5-4
J: TRBJ1-1
DNA: TGTGCCAGCAGCTTGAGCGGGGGCGCTGAAGCTTTCTTT
CDR3: CASSLSGGAEAFF

size: few
D: TRBD2
V: TRBV5-1
J: TRBJ2-7
DNA: TGCGCCAGCAGCTTGGTGGGTAGCGGGAGTGGAGACGAGCAGTACTTC
CDR3: CASSLVGSGSGDEQYF

size: NA
D: TRBD2
V: TRBV10-2
J: TRBJ2-5
DNA: TGCGCCAGCAGACTAGCGGGCCAAGAGACCCAGTACTTC
CDR3: CASRLAGQETQYF

size: NA
D: NA
V: TRBV28
J: TRBJ1-5
DNA: TGTGCCAGCAGTTTGATGGCCGTTTATTATCAGCCCCAGCATTTT
CDR3: CASSLMAVYYQPQHF

size: NA
D: TRBD1
V: TRBV15
J: TRBJ2-7
DNA: TGTGCCACCAGCAGAGGGGACAGGGAGCCTCCCTACGAGCAGTACTTC
CDR3: CATSRGDREPPYEQYF

size: NA
D: TRBD2
V: TRBV7-9
J: TRBJ2-2
DNA: TGTGCCAGCAGCAAAAGCGGGACGAACACCGGGGAGCTGTTTTTT
CDR3: CASSKSGTNTGELFF

size: NA
D: TRBD2
V: TRBV27
J: TRBJ2-3
DNA: TGTGCCAGCAGTTCGACTAGCGCTGGCATTACGCAGTATTTT
CDR3: CASSSTSAGITQYF

size: NA
D: TRBD2
V: TRBV28
J: TRBJ2-7
DNA: TGTGCCAGCAGTTCCCCCAGTAGCGGGAAGGCCGAGCAGTACTTC
CDR3: CASSSPSSGKAEQYF

size: NA
D: NA
V: TRBV29-1
J: TRBJ2-7
DNA: TGCAGCGTTACGGGGACCTACGAGCAGTACTTC
CDR3: CSVTGTYEQYF

size: NA
D: TRBD1
V: TRBV5-1
J: TRBJ2-3
DNA: TGCGCCAGCAGCACCCGGGACAGATATACGCAGTATTTT
CDR3: CASSTRDRYTQYF

size: NA
D: NA
V: TRBV5-4
J: TRBJ2-1
DNA: TGTGCCAGCAGCTTGGTGCAGGGGGGAAATGAGCAGTTCTTC
CDR3: CASSLVQGGNEQFF

size: NA
D: NA
V: TRBV7-9
J: TRBJ2-5
DNA: TGTGCCAGCCGCAGCGGGCCCGAGGAGACCCAGTACTTC
CDR3: CASRSGPEETQYF

size: NA
D: NA
V: TRBV6-5
J: TRBJ2-2
DNA: TGTGCCAGCAGTTACTCGGGGGGAGGAGCCGGGGAGCTGTTTTTT
CDR3: CASSYSGGGAGELFF

size: NA
D: NA
V: TRBV6-5
J: TRBJ1-2
DNA: TGTGCCAGCAGGTGGACAGCCAGCATGAATGGCTACACCTTC
CDR3: CASRWTASMNGYTF

size: few
D: TRBD1
V: TRBV28
J: TRBJ2-7
DNA: TGTGCCAGCATAGGACAGGGAGGTTCGGGCGAGCAGTACTTC
CDR3: CASIGQGGSGEQYF

size: NA
D: TRBD1
V: TRBV11-1
J: TRBJ2-1
DNA: TGTGCCAGCAGCGTTGGACAGGTGATCTACAATGAGCAGTTCTTC
CDR3: CASSVGQVIYNEQFF

size: NA
D: TRBD2
V: TRBV10-2
J: TRBJ2-5
DNA: TGCGCCAGCACCCCCTTCCGCGGGGGTGAGACCCAGTACTTC
CDR3: CASTPFRGGETQYF

size: NA
D: TRBD1
V: TRBV5-1
J: TRBJ1-1
DNA: TGCGCCAGCAGCAAACAGACAGGGAGGTGCGCTGAAGCTTTCTTT
CDR3: CASSKQTGRCAEAFF

size: NA
D: TRBD2
V: TRBV4-2
J: TRBJ2-1
DNA: TGTGCCAGCAGCCATGGGACTAGCGACTCCTACAATGAGCAGTTCTTC
CDR3: CASSHGTSDSYNEQFF

size: NA
D: TRBD1
V: TRBV30
J: TRBJ1-5
DNA: TGTGCCTTCACAGGGGAATCTGGTCAGCCCCAGCATTTT
CDR3: CAFTGESGQPQHF

size: NA
D: TRBD2
V: TRBV5-1
J: TRBJ2-1
DNA: TGCGCCAGCGGACCTCTAGCGGGAGGGGACAATGAGCAGTTCTTC
CDR3: CASGPLAGGDNEQFF

size: NA
D: TRBD2
V: TRBV19
J: TRBJ2-7
DNA: TGTGCCAGTAGTAATAAAGCGGGATACTCCTACGAGCAGTACTTC
CDR3: CASSNKAGYSYEQYF

size: NA
D: NA
V: TRBV5-6
J: TRBJ2-5
DNA: TGTGCCAGCAGGCGGACAGGGAGGGGGGAGACCCAGTACTTC
CDR3: CASRRTGRGETQYF

size: NA
D: NA
V: TRBV30
J: TRBJ2-1
DNA: TGTGCCTGGAGTGTAAGGGGGGGTGGCGGGACATCAGCCTACAATGAGCAGTTCTTC
CDR3: CAWSVRGGGGTSAYNEQFF

size: NA
D: TRBD1
V: TRBV6-1
J: TRBJ1-1
DNA: TGTGCCAGCAGTGACTGGGGGACAGGGGGCATCACTGAAGCTTTCTTT
CDR3: CASSDWGTGGITEAFF